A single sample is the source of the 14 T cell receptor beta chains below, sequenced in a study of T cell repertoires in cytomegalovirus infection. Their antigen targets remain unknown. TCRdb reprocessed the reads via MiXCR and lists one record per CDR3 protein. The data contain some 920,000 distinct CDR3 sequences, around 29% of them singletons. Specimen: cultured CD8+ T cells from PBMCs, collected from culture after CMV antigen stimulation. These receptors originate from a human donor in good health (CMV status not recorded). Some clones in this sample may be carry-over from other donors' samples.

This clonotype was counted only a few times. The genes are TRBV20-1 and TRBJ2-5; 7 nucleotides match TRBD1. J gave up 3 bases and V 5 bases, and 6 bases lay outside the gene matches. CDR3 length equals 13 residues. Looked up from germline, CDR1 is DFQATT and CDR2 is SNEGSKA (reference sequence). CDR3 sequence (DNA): TGCAGTGCTGTTGACAGGGCCAAAGAGACCCAGTACTTC. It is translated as CSAVDRAKETQYF.

The CDR3 protein is CASSQGTGFDTQYF. The CDR3 DNA follows: TGTGCCAGCAGTCAAGGGACAGGGTTCGATACGCAGTATTTT. This chain connects TRBV6-4 to TRBJ2-3; 9 positions match TRBD1. Germline V gene lookup returns CDR1 MRHNA and CDR2 SNTAGT. The CDR3 is 14 residues long. The ends lost 5 bases at V and 6 bases at J; junction bases unmatched: 6.

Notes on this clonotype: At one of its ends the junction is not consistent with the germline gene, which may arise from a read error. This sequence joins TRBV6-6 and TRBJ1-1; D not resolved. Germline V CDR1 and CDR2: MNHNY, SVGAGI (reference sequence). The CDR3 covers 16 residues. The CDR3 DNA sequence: TGTGTCAGCAGTTACTCGTTGACAAGCGTTCCCACTGAAGCTTTCTTT. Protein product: CVSSYSLTSVPTEAFF.

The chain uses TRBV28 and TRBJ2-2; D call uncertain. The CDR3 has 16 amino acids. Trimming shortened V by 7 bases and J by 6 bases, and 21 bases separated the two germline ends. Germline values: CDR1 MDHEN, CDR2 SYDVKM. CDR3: CASTPRYGTLSGELFF. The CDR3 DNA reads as TGTGCCAGCACCCCTAGGTATGGCACCCTTTCCGGGGAGCTGTTTTTT.

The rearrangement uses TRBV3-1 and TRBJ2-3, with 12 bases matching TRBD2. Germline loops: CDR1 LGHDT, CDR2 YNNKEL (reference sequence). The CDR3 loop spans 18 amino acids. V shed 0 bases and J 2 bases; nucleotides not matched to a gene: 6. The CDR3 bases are TGTGCCAGCAGCCAAGAGACTAGCGGGGGCCTATACACAGATACGCAGTATTTT. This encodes CASSQETSGGLYTDTQYF.

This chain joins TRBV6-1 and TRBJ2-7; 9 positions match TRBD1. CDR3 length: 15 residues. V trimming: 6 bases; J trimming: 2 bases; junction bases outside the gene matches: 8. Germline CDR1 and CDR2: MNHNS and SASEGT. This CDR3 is CASRPGTGKTYEQYF. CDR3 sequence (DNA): TGTGCCAGCAGACCCGGGACAGGGAAAACCTACGAGCAGTACTTC.

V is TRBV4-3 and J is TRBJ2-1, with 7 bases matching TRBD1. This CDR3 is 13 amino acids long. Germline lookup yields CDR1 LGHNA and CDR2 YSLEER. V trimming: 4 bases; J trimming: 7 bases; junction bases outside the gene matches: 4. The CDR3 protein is CASSRQGGNEQFF. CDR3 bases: TGCGCCAGCAGCCGACAGGGTGGGAATGAGCAGTTCTTC.

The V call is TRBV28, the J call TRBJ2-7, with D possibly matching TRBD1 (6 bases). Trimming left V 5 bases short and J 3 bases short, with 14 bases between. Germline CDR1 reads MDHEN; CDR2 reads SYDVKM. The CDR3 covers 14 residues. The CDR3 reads CASSLRSDSYEQYV. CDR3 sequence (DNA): TGTGCCAGCAGTCTTAGGTCGGACAGCTACGAGCAGTACGTC.

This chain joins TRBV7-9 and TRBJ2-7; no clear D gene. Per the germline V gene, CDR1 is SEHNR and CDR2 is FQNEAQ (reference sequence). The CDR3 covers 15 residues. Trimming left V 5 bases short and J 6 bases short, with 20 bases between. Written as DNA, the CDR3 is TGTGCCAGCAGCGCCCGGTCCTCCATTCGGGCCGAGCAGTACTTC. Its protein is CASSARSSIRAEQYF.

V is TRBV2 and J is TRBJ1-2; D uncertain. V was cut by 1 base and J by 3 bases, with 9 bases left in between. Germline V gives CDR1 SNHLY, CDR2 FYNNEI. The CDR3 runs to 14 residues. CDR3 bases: TGTGCCAGCAGTGAAGAGGGTTCTCACTATGGCTACACCTTC. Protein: CASSEEGSHYGYTF.

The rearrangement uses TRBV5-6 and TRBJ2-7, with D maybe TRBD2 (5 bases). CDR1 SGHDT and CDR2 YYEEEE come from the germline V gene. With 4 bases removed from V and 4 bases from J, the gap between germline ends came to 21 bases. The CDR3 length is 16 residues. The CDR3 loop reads CASSAEILTGRYEQYV. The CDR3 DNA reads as TGTGCCAGCAGCGCCGAGATCCTTACGGGAAGGTACGAGCAGTACGTC.

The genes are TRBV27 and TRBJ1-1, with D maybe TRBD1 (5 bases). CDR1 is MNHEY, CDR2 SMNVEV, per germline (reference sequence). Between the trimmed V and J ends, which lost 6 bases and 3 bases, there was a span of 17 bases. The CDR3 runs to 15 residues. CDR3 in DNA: TGTGCCAGCAGGATTGCGGGCGACAGAGACACTGAAGCTTTCTTT. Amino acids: CASRIAGDRDTEAFF.

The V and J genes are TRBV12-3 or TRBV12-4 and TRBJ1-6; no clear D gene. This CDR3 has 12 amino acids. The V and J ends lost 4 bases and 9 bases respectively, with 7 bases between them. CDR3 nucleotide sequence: TGTGCCAGCAGTTCCTCTGGTTCACCCCTCCACTTT. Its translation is CASSSSGSPLHF.

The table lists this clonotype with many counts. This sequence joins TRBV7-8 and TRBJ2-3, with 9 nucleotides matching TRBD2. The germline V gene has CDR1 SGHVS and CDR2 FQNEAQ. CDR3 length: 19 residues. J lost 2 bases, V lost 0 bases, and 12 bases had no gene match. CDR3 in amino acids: CASSLALAPGLASTDTQYF. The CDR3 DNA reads TGTGCCAGCAGCTTAGCGCTCGCCCCGGGACTAGCTTCCACAGATACGCAGTATTTT.